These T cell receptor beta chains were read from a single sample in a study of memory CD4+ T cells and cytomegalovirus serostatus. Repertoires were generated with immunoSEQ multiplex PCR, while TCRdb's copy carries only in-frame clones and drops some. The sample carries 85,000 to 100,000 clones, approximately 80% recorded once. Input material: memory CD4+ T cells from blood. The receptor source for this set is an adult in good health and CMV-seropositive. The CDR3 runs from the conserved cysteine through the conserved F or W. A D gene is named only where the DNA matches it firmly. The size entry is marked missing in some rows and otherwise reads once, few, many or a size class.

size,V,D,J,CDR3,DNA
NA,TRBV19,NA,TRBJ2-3,CASTQFGQGTTDTQYF,TGTGCCAGTACCCAATTTGGGCAGGGGACCACAGATACGCAGTATTTT
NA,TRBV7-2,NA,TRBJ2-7,CASSLAAQGHYEQYF,TGTGCCAGCAGCTTAGCGGCTCAGGGACACTACGAGCAGTACTTC
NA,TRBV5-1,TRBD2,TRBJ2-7,CASMPGLAGGWSSYEQYF,TGCGCCAGCATGCCGGGACTAGCGGGAGGCTGGAGCTCCTACGAGCAGTACTTC
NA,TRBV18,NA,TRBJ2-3,CASSPMGGITDTQYF,TGTGCCAGCTCACCAATGGGCGGGATTACAGATACGCAGTATTTT
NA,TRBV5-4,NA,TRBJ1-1,CASSPRASLNTEAFF,TGTGCCAGCAGCCCCCGGGCCTCGCTAAACACTGAAGCTTTCTTT
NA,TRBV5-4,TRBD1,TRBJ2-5,CASRRDRLPQETQYF,TGTGCCAGCAGACGGGACAGGCTCCCCCAAGAGACCCAGTACTTC
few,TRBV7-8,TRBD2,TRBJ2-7,CASSPWRLAGRGALSYEQYF,TGTGCCAGCAGCCCCTGGAGACTAGCGGGACGGGGGGCGCTCTCCTACGAGCAGTACTTC
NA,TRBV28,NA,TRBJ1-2,CASRKGRDHGYTF,TGTGCCAGCAGGAAGGGCAGGGACCATGGCTACACCTTC
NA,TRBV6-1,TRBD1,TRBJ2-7,CASSENRGNSYEQYF,TGTGCCAGCAGTGAAAACAGGGGCAACTCCTACGAGCAGTACTTC
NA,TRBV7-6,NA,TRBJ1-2,CASSLDPGGVGYTF,TGTGCCAGCAGCTTAGATCCGGGCGGGGTTGGCTACACCTTC
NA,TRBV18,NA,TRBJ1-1,CASADTGIREAFF,TGTGCCAGCGCCGACACTGGGATTCGGGAAGCTTTCTTT
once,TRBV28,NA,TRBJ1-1,CAAGGQEAFF,TGTGCCGCGGGGGGGCAGGAAGCTTTCTTT
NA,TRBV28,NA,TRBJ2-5,CASSFPKAAQYF,TGTGCCAGCAGTTTTCCGAAAGCAGCCCAGTACTTC
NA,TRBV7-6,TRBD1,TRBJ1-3,CASSWDRSSGNTIYF,TGTGCCAGCAGCTGGGACAGAAGCTCTGGAAACACCATATATTTT
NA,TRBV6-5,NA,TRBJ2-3,CASSYSRGTDTQYF,TGTGCCAGCAGTTACTCCAGGGGCACAGATACGCAGTATTTT
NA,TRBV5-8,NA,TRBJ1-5,CASSLPGRGQPQHF,TGTGCCAGCAGCTTACCGGGCCGAGGACAGCCCCAGCATTTT
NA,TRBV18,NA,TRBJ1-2,CASSPQRDGDGYTF,TGTGCCAGCTCACCACAGAGGGACGGAGATGGCTACACCTTC
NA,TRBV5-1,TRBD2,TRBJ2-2,CASSIAGQAGELFF,TGCGCCAGCAGCATAGCGGGACAAGCCGGGGAGCTGTTTTTT
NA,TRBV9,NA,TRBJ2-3,CASSPRDLTTTDTQYF,TGTGCCAGCAGCCCCCGTGACCTAACAACCACAGATACGCAGTATTTT
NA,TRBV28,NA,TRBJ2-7,CASRSSGNSYEQYF,TGTGCCAGCCGCTCTTCCGGGAACTCCTACGAGCAGTACTTC
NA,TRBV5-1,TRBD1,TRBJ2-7,CASSSRIGTGAYEQYF,TGCGCCAGCAGCTCCAGGATCGGGACAGGGGCCTACGAGCAGTACTTC
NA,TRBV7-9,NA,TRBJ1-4,CASSLISYGANEKLFF,TGTGCCAGCAGCTTAATTTCGTACGGGGCTAATGAAAAACTGTTTTTT
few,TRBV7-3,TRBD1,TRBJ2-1,CASSLRTGFANEQFF,TGTGCCAGCAGCTTAAGGACAGGGTTCGCGAATGAGCAGTTCTTC